These T cell receptor beta chains were read from a single sample in a study of blood T cell repertoires in COVID-19. Method: immunoSEQ multiplex PCR; TCRdb's copy keeps in-frame clones and lacks some. The table shows some 120,000 clones, with about 85% occurring only once. What was sequenced was peripheral blood. The receptors come from a man aged 60 to 75 with acute or convalescent COVID-19. Each CDR3 is given with its conserved first and last residue. A D gene is named only where the DNA matches it firmly. Some rows mark clone size as missing; the rest say once, few, many or name a class of expanded clone.

TRBD2,TRBV28,.,TRBJ2-7,TGTGCCAGCAGTTCCTACACTAGCGGGTTCTACGAGCAGTACTTC,CASSSYTSGFYEQYF
TRBD1,TRBV29-1,.,TRBJ1-1,TGCAGCGTTATAACAGGGGGCCTGAACACTGAAGCTTTCTTT,CSVITGGLNTEAFF
TRBD2,TRBV4-3,.,TRBJ2-1,TGCGCCAGCAGCCAAGCGCCGACAGCGGGAGTTAACAATGAGCAGTTCTTC,CASSQAPTAGVNNEQFF
TRBD2,TRBV10-2,few,TRBJ2-1,TGCGCCAGCAGTCCTGCGGCATTCCGGGACTACCAGGCCTACAATGAGCAGTTCTTC,CASSPAAFRDYQAYNEQFF
.,TRBV6-5,.,TRBJ1-6,TGTGCCAGCAGTCCGCCCCGGCAGGGGAATTCACCCCTCCACTTT,CASSPPRQGNSPLHF
TRBD1,TRBV25-1,.,TRBJ2-5,TGTGCCAGCAGTGAATATTCGGGACAGGCAGGAGAGACCCAGTACTTC,CASSEYSGQAGETQYF
.,TRBV18,.,TRBJ1-4,TGTGCCAGCTCACCCAACTCAGGAACTAATGAAAAACTGTTTTTT,CASSPNSGTNEKLFF
TRBD1,TRBV5-1,.,TRBJ1-4,TGCGCCAGCAGCCGGGGACAGGGCCGAGAAAAACTGTTTTTT,CASSRGQGREKLFF
.,TRBV7-8,.,TRBJ1-5,TGTGCCAGCAGCTTAGTGGGGGGTACGGGTCAGCCCCAGCATTTT,CASSLVGGTGQPQHF
.,TRBV12-3/TRBV12-4,.,TRBJ2-3,TGTGCCAGCAGCGCTCGGGGAGTAGATACGCAGTATTTT,CASSARGVDTQYF
TRBD1,TRBV5-6,.,TRBJ1-2,TGTGCCAGCTCCCAGGCCGGGACAGCGGGTGGCTACACCTTC,CASSQAGTAGGYTF
TRBD1,TRBV28,.,TRBJ1-2,TGTGCCAGCAGTTCTCGGACAGGGGGACCTGGCTACACCTTC,CASSSRTGGPGYTF
.,TRBV3-1/TRBV3-2,.,TRBJ2-5,TGTGCCAGCAGCCCAGGCTCCTGGGGAGGGACCCAGTACTTC,CASSPGSWGGTQYF
TRBD2,TRBV19,.,TRBJ2-2,TGTGCCAGTAGCAGGAGCGGGATGAACACCGGGGAGCTGTTTTTT,CASSRSGMNTGELFF
TRBD1,TRBV12-3/TRBV12-4,.,TRBJ2-1,TGTGCCAGCAGTCCGGGACAGGGAAATGAGCAGTTCTTC,CASSPGQGNEQFF
TRBD1,TRBV6-5,.,TRBJ2-7,TGTGCCAGCAGTTCGGGACAGGGAACCTACGAGCAGTACTTC,CASSSGQGTYEQYF
.,TRBV7-2,.,TRBJ2-1,TGTGCCAGCAGCTTACGGGACAATGAGCAGTTCTTC,CASSLRDNEQFF
TRBD1,TRBV9,.,TRBJ2-7,TGTGCCAGCAGCGTAGGACAGGGGGCTAGCGAGCAGTACTTC,CASSVGQGASEQYF
.,TRBV19,.,TRBJ1-1,TGTGCCAGTAGTACCACTCTACAGGCCGGGGGAACTGAAGCTTTCTTT,CASSTTLQAGGTEAFF
.,TRBV5-8,.,TRBJ1-1,TGTGCCAGCAGCTTGACCGGCCAGGAAACGGCTTTCTTT,CASSLTGQETAFF
TRBD2,TRBV5-1,many,TRBJ2-7,TGCGCCAGCAGCCCTGCGGGGGGGCGCGGCTCCTACGAGCAGTACTTC,CASSPAGGRGSYEQYF
TRBD1,TRBV2,.,TRBJ1-6,TGTGCCAGCCGGCCGGGACAGAATTCACCCCTCCACTTT,CASRPGQNSPLHF
TRBD2,TRBV6-2/TRBV6-3,.,TRBJ2-7,TGTGCCAGCAGTACTACGACTAGCGGGAGATACGAGCAGTACTTC,CASSTTTSGRYEQYF
TRBD2,TRBV19,.,TRBJ2-7,TGTGCCAGTAAAGGGTCTAGCGGGGACAGCTCCTACGAGCAGTACTTC,CASKGSSGDSSYEQYF
TRBD1,TRBV4-1,.,TRBJ1-3,TGCGCCAGCAGCCAAGGCCCGGGACAGATGGGAAACACCATATATTTT,CASSQGPGQMGNTIYF
TRBD1,TRBV27,.,TRBJ2-2,TGTGCCAGCAGTACACAGGGACAGGGATATCCCGGGGAGCTGTTTTTT,CASSTQGQGYPGELFF
.,TRBV28,.,TRBJ2-7,TGTGCCAGCAGTCCCGGAGACGAGCAGTACTTC,CASSPGDEQYF
.,TRBV9,once,TRBJ2-2,TGTGCCAGCAGCGCCTCAGGGGCCGGGGAGCTGTTTTTT,CASSASGAGELFF
TRBD2,TRBV5-4,.,TRBJ2-1,TGTGCCAGCAGCCTGGGGCTAGCGGGAGATGAGCAGTTCTTC,CASSLGLAGDEQFF
TRBD2,TRBV28,once,TRBJ2-1,TGTGCCAGCAGTTTAAGTCTCGGCGGGAGTAGTAGAAATGAGCAGTTCTTC,CASSLSLGGSSRNEQFF
.,TRBV9,once,TRBJ2-2,TGTGCCAGCACCCCCCTCGGGACCGGGGAGCTGTTTTTT,CASTPLGTGELFF
TRBD1,TRBV6-5,.,TRBJ2-7,TGTGCCAGCAGTCTAAAGGGACAGTCCTACGAGCAGTACTTC,CASSLKGQSYEQYF
.,TRBV6-1,.,TRBJ1-1,TGTGCCAGCAGTGAACCCGACTGGAACACTGAAGCTTTCTTT,CASSEPDWNTEAFF
TRBD1,TRBV5-5,.,TRBJ2-7,TGTGCCAGCAGCTTATCCTTCGGGACAGGGGCTTCCTACGAGCAGTACTTC,CASSLSFGTGASYEQYF
TRBD2,TRBV6-5,.,TRBJ2-5,TGTGCCAGCAGGAGGGAGGGGTTGGGGACCCAGTACTTC,CASRREGLGTQYF
TRBD2,TRBV5-4,once,TRBJ2-1,TGTGCCAGCAGCCCGGGGGGGCCCTACAATGAGCAGTTCTTC,CASSPGGPYNEQFF
TRBD2,TRBV3-1/TRBV3-2,.,TRBJ2-5,TGTGCCAGCAGCCAAGACCGAGCGGGAGGGCCACAAGAGACCCAGTACTTC,CASSQDRAGGPQETQYF
TRBD2,TRBV10-3,.,TRBJ2-3,TGTGCCAGCCGCCTAGCGGCTAGCACAGATACGCAGTATTTT,CASRLAASTDTQYF